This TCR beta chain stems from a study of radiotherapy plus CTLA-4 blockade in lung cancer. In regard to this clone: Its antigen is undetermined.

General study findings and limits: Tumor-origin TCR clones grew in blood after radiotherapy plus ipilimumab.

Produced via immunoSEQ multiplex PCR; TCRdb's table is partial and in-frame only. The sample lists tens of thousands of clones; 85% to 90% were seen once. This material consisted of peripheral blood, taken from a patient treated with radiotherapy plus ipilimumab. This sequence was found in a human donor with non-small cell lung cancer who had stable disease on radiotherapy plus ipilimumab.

CDR3 region: CASTFGALMSEQYF. CDR3 sequence (DNA): TGTGCCAGCACCTTTGGGGCGTTGATGAGCGAGCAGTACTTC. This chain connects TRBV7-2 to TRBJ2-7, with D maybe TRBD1 (5 bases). The V gene's germline CDR1 is SGHTA and CDR2 FQGNSA. With 7 bases removed from V and 6 bases from J, the gap between germline ends came to 19 bases. The CDR3 sequence is 14 residues long. Drawing the rest from reference TRBV7-2 and TRBJ2-7, the complete variable domain is GAGVSQSPSNKVTEKGKDVELRCDPISGHTALYWYRQSLGQGLEFLIYFQGNSAPDKSGLPSDRFSAERTGGSVSTLTIQRTQQEDSAVYLCASTFGALMSEQYFGPGTRLTVT.